This T cell receptor beta chain was observed in a study of CD8 T cells in Susac syndrome. The germline V gene has CDR1 SGHNT and CDR2 YYREEE (reference sequence). This CDR3 is built from 13 residues. Trimming at V came to 4 bases and at J to 4 bases, leaving 4 bases not matched to a gene. A single count supports this clonotype. The TEMRA cells underwent FACS enrichment, while the CD8+ and CD4+ T cells underwent negative isolation. An input of roughly 0.45 to 1 ug of RNA was subjected to reverse transcription using random hexamers. MiXCR, applied by TCRdb to the immunoSEQ multiplex PCR reads, yields one record per CDR3 protein. The data show roughly 150,000 distinct CDR3 sequences, around 95% seen once.

This clonotype was obtained from a human donor with multiple sclerosis. The sample comprised CD8+ T cells from PBMCs. The chain links TRBV5-4 to TRBJ1-1; TRBD1 matches at 7 bases. CDR3 sequence: CASSPWTGTEAFF. For the CDR3, the DNA is TGTGCCAGCAGCCCTTGGACAGGCACTGAAGCTTTCTTT. The full variable domain, completed using reference TRBV5-4 and TRBJ1-1, is ETGVTQSPTHLIKTRGQQVTLRCSSQSGHNTVSWYQQALGQGPQFIFQYYREEENGRGNFPPRFSGLQFPNYSSELNVNALELDDSALYLCASSPWTGTEAFFGQGTRLTVV.